This T cell receptor beta chain was captured by sequencing in a study of blood T cells in healthy people across ages. This clonotype has just one count. CDR3 length: 17 amino acids. The ends lost 7 bases at V and 0 bases at J; junction bases unmatched: 7. Looked up from germline, CDR1 is SGHNT and CDR2 is YYREEE (reference sequence). Together with a sample-barcoded 5' primer, a J-beta primer mix was included in a second PCR lasting about 7 to 12 cycles. MiXCR, applied by TCRdb to the 5' RACE reads, yields one record per CDR3 protein. The repertoire holds 800,000 to 1,000,000 distinct CDR3 sequences, roughly 52% seen once, with about an eighth in the top ten. The donors, aged roughly 6 to 100, were healthy Caucasians from Russia.

Sequencing used blood. This chain joins TRBV5-4 and TRBJ2-3, with 14 nucleotides matching TRBD2. This receptor was taken from a man aged 30 to 45 in good health. CDR3 loop: CASPGTSGSVSTDTQYF. The CDR3 DNA reads TGTGCCAGCCCTGGGACTAGCGGGAGTGTAAGCACAGATACGCAGTATTTT. Together with reference TRBV5-4 and TRBJ2-3, the CDR3 gives the full variable domain: ETGVTQSPTHLIKTRGQQVTLRCSSQSGHNTVSWYQQALGQGPQFIFQYYREEENGRGNFPPRFSGLQFPNYSSELNVNALELDDSALYLCASPGTSGSVSTDTQYFGPGTRLTVL.